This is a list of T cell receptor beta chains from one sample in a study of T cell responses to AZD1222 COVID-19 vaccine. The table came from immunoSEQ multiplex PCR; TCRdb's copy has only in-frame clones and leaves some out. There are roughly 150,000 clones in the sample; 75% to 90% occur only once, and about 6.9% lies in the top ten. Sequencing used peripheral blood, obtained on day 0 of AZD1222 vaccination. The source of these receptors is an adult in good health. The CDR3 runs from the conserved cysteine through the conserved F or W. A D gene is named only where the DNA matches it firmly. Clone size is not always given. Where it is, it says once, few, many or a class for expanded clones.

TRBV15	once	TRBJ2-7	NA	TGTGCCACCAGCAGAGAAAGGGGGGACAGCTACGAGCAGTACTTC	CATSRERGDSYEQYF
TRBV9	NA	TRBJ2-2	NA	TGTGCCAGCAGCGTTGGTGGTACCGGGGAGCTGTTTTTT	CASSVGGTGELFF
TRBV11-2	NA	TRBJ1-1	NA	TGTGCCAGCAGCCCGGGGGCGCGGGGCACTGAAGCTTTCTTT	CASSPGARGTEAFF
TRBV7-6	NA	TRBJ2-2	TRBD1	TGTGCCAGCAGCTTGGAAGGAGACAGGGGCATCACCGGGGAGCTGTTTTTT	CASSLEGDRGITGELFF
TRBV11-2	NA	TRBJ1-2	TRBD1	TGTGCCAGCAGCCCACAGGGGGCGGGTGGCTACACCTTC	CASSPQGAGGYTF
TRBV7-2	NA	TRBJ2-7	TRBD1	TGTGCCAGCAGCTTAGGTGGGACAGGGTGGTTTGAGCAGTACTTC	CASSLGGTGWFEQYF
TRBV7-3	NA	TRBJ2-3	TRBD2	TGTGCCAGCAGCTATCAAGCGGGGGACTCGGAGACGCAGTATTTT	CASSYQAGDSETQYF
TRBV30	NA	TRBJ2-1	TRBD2	TGTGCCTGGAGGCGGCGGGGGACCGACAATGAGCAGTTCTTC	CAWRRRGTDNEQFF
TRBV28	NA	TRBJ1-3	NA	TGTGCCAGCGGAGAGGGACCGATAGGCTCTGGAAACACCATATATTTT	CASGEGPIGSGNTIYF
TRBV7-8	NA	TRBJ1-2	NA	TGTGCCAGCAGCCCGATAGGGGGGCTTGGCTATGGCTACACCTTC	CASSPIGGLGYGYTF
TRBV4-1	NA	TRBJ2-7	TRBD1	TGCGCCAGCAGCCAGGATGGGACAGCGACGAGCTACGAGCAGTACTTC	CASSQDGTATSYEQYF
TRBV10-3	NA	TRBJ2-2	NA	TGTGCCACGAAGGATAAGGCCCCGTCTGGCACCGGGGAGCTGTTTTTT	CATKDKAPSGTGELFF
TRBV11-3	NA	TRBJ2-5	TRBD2	TGTGCCAGCAGCTCAGTAGCGGGGGGGCCGGAGACCCAGTACTTC	CASSSVAGGPETQYF
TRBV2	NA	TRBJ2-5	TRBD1	TGTGCCAGCAGTCCCGGGACAGGGTACCAAGAGACCCAGTACTTC	CASSPGTGYQETQYF
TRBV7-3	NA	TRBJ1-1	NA	TGTGCCAGCAGCATAGGGACTTGGGCTCAAACCCGCAACACTGAAGCTTTCTTT	CASSIGTWAQTRNTEAFF
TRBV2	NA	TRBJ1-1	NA	TGTGCCAGCAGTGAACTTACGGGGGACCCAGAAGCTTTCTTT	CASSELTGDPEAFF
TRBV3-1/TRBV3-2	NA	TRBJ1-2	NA	TGTGCCAGCAGCCAATTACAGTACTATGGCTACACCTTC	CASSQLQYYGYTF
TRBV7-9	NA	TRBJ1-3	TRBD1	TGTGCCAGCAGCCCGCCACAGACAGGGAAAGGAAACACCATATATTTT	CASSPPQTGKGNTIYF
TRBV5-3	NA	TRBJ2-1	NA	TGTGCCAGAAGCCCCTGGACAGTACGGAATGAGCAGTTCTTC	CARSPWTVRNEQFF
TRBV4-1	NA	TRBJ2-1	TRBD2	TGCGCCAGCAGCCAAGGGTTTGGGACTAGCGGGGGGTCCGGGACGGGAAATGAGCAGTTCTTC	CASSQGFGTSGGSGTGNEQFF
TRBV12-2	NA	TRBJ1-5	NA	TGTGCAAGTCGCAATGGTAGCAATCAGCCCCAGCATTTT	CASRNGSNQPQHF
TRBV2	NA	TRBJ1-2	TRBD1	TGTGCCAGCAGGAGCCGACAGGGCGTGTACTATGGCTACACCTTC	CASRSRQGVYYGYTF
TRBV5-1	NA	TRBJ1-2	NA	TGCGCCAGCAGCTTGGTTTCGGAGGTTTATGACTATGGCTACACCTTC	CASSLVSEVYDYGYTF
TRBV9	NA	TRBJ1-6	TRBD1	TGTGCCAGCAGCATGAGAGGGGGCAGTTATTCACCCCTCCACTTT	CASSMRGGSYSPLHF
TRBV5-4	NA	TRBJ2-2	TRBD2	TGTGCCAGCAGCTTGACCAGCGGGAGGGGCACCGGGGAGCTGTTTTTT	CASSLTSGRGTGELFF
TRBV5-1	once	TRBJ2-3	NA	TGCGCCAGCACAGATGAGTCAGGGGGCACAGATACGCAGTATTTT	CASTDESGGTDTQYF
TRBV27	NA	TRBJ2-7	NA	TGTGCCAGCAGTTTATCGAGTGCAGGGGACGAGCAGTACTTC	CASSLSSAGDEQYF
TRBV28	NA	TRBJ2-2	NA	TGTGCCAGCAGTCGGGACTTTACGACCGGGGAGCTGTTTTTT	CASSRDFTTGELFF
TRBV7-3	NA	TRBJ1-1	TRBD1	TGTGCCAGCAGCTTGGACAGGTTCACTGAAGCTTTCTTT	CASSLDRFTEAFF
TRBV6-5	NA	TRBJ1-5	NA	TGTGCCAGCAGTTACTCCGCCGCCTACCAACAGCCCCAGCATTTT	CASSYSAAYQQPQHF
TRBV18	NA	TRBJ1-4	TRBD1	TGTGCCAGCTCACCACCCGGACAGGGGACTGAAAAACTGTTTTTT	CASSPPGQGTEKLFF
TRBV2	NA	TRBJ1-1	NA	TGTGCCAGCAGTGGGGGGGACCCTTTGACTGAAGCTTTCTTT	CASSGGDPLTEAFF
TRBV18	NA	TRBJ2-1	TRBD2	TGTGCCAGCTCACGTGCCGGGACTAGAGGCAATGAGCAGTTCTTC	CASSRAGTRGNEQFF
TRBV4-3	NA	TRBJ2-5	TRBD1	TGCGCCAGCAGCCAAGGGACAGGGGATGGAGAGACCCAGTACTTC	CASSQGTGDGETQYF
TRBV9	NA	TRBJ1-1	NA	TGTGCCAGCAGCGTATTGTCAGGGGACACTGAAGCTTTCTTT	CASSVLSGDTEAFF